These T cell receptor beta chains were read from a single sample in a study of the immune and genomic landscape of osteosarcoma. Sequencing was performed with immunoSEQ multiplex PCR; in TCRdb, only in-frame clones are kept and a portion is missing. This repertoire shows roughly 3,000 clones, roughly 80% found once; its top ten account for 8.5% to 10%. The sample taken for sequencing was metastatic tumor tissue from the lung. These receptors were collected from a woman aged 18 to 35 with osteosarcoma. CDR3s include the opening cysteine and the closing phenylalanine or tryptophan. D genes are given only for firm matches. Clone size appears in some rows only: once, few, many, or a class for an expanded clone.

>-|TRBV27|-|TRBJ1-5
TGTGCCAGCAGTTTAGGGGGCGGGGGGGCGAGTCAGCCCCAGCATTTT
CASSLGGGGASQPQHF
>TRBD1|TRBV5-1|-|TRBJ2-7
TGCGCCAGCAGCTTGGGGTCAGGGGGCCGCGAGCAGTACTTC
CASSLGSGGREQYF
>TRBD2|TRBV6-5|-|TRBJ2-3
TGTGCCAGCAGTCTTAGCGGGATCCTGGATACGCAGTATTTT
CASSLSGILDTQYF
>-|TRBV6-5|-|TRBJ2-5
TGTGCCAGCAGACGACAGGGGAGGGGGGTAGAGACCCAGTACTTC
CASRRQGRGVETQYF
>TRBD1|TRBV6-6|-|TRBJ1-2
TGTGCCAGCAGTTGCCTACAGGGGGCAGAGGATGGCTACACCTTC
CASSCLQGAEDGYTF
>TRBD1|TRBV6-6|-|TRBJ1-1
TGTGCCAGCAAAGAGGGGGCGCGACCTGAAGCTTTCTTT
CASKEGARPEAFF
>-|TRBV5-1|-|TRBJ1-2
TGCGCCAGCAGCTTGAACAGGGTCACCTACACCTTC
CASSLNRVTYTF
>-|TRBV7-9|-|TRBJ1-2
TGTGCCAGCAGCTTACTCCTAAGCGACTATGGCTACACCTTC
CASSLLLSDYGYTF
>-|TRBV5-4|few|TRBJ1-6
TGTGCCAGCAGCCAGGCGGGCACAGGTCGAAATTCACCCCTCCACTTT
CASSQAGTGRNSPLHF
>-|TRBV20-1|-|TRBJ1-2
TGCAGTGCTAGAGCTCCAGTCGACACCTTC
CSARAPVDTF
>-|TRBV4-3|once|TRBJ1-1
TGCGCCAGCAGCCAAGATGGATGGACTGAAGCTTTCTTT
CASSQDGWTEAFF
>TRBD1|TRBV10-3|-|TRBJ2-6
TGTGCCATCAGTGGGGGACAGGGGAGGCTTGGGGCCAACGTCCTGACTTTC
CAISGGQGRLGANVLTF
>-|TRBV5-1|-|TRBJ2-3
TGCGCCAGCAGCTTAGGAAGAGATACGCAGTATTTT
CASSLGRDTQYF
>-|TRBV18|-|TRBJ1-3
TGTGCCAGCTCACCTGCTACTTTCAGTGGAAACACCATATATTTT
CASSPATFSGNTIYF
>-|TRBV2|-|TRBJ2-5
TGTGCCAGCAAAGGCGGCGGTTTACAAGAGACCCAGTACTTC
CASKGGGLQETQYF
>-|TRBV7-8|-|TRBJ1-3
TGTGCCAGCAGCTTAGCCCCCCTACAGGGAGTCCCTGGAAACACCATATATTTT
CASSLAPLQGVPGNTIYF
>TRBD1|TRBV7-8|-|TRBJ1-2
TGTGCCAGCAGCTTCACAGGGGGCAGCTATGGCTACACCTTC
CASSFTGGSYGYTF
>-|TRBV25-1|-|TRBJ1-1
TGTGCCAGCAGTGAATCGGCCCCTCGCGGCACTGAAGCTTTCTTT
CASSESAPRGTEAFF
>-|TRBV5-8|-|TRBJ1-2
TGTGCCAGCAGCTTGGAACAGGGAATCAATGGCTACACCTTC
CASSLEQGINGYTF
>TRBD2|TRBV11-1|-|TRBJ2-6
TGTGCCAGCAGCTTTTGGACGGGGAGGGGCTCTGGGGCCAACGTCCTGACTTTC
CASSFWTGRGSGANVLTF
>TRBD1|TRBV5-1|once|TRBJ1-4
TGCGCCAGCAGGGACGGGACAGGGAATGAAAAACTGTTTTTT
CASRDGTGNEKLFF
>-|TRBV6-4|-|TRBJ2-7
TGTGCCATATCCGACCTAGCCTACGAGCAGTACTTC
CAISDLAYEQYF
>-|TRBV11-2|once|TRBJ2-5
TGTGCCAGCAGCCCGTACAGTTCCCTAGAGGAGACCCAGTACTTC
CASSPYSSLEETQYF
>TRBD1|TRBV12-5|-|TRBJ2-7
TGTGCTAGTGGTCTTCACGGACAGGGTTACTTCGAGCAGTACTTC
CASGLHGQGYFEQYF
>-|TRBV6-5|-|TRBJ1-3
TGTGCCAGCACTCCCGCAGCCGACACCATATATTTT
CASTPAADTIYF
>-|TRBV6-5|-|TRBJ2-1
TGTGCCAGCAGTTACTCGCTGGACTCCAACAATGAGCAGTTCTTC
CASSYSLDSNNEQFF
>TRBD1|TRBV7-3|-|TRBJ2-3
TGTGCCAGCAGCTTAAGAGACAGGGAAGCAGATACGCAGTATTTT
CASSLRDREADTQYF
>TRBD1|TRBV5-1|few|TRBJ2-7
TGCGCCAGCAGCTCGACAGGGGGCATATACGAGCAGTACTTC
CASSSTGGIYEQYF
>-|TRBV4-2|-|TRBJ1-2
TGTGCCAGCAGCTTTGTTTCGAGACTCTATGGCTACACCTTC
CASSFVSRLYGYTF
>-|TRBV2|-|TRBJ2-3
TGTGCCACCCAGTTCAACCCGCGGGATTTTAAGTCGGATACGCAGTATTTT
CATQFNPRDFKSDTQYF
>-|TRBV11-2|-|TRBJ1-6
TGTGCCAGCAGCTTTGGCCAGGGCTCACCCCTCCACTTT
CASSFGQGSPLHF
>-|TRBV6-5|-|TRBJ2-3
TGTGCCAGCAGTCAACGGGACACAACGCAGTATTTT
CASSQRDTTQYF
>-|TRBV9|-|TRBJ1-2
TGTGCCAGCAACCCGGGGGCGGAGGATGGCTACACCTTC
CASNPGAEDGYTF
>-|TRBV2|-|TRBJ2-5
TGTGCCAGCAGTGACGGCGGCGACCAGCTGGGAGAGACCCAGTACTTC
CASSDGGDQLGETQYF
>-|TRBV21-1|few|TRBJ1-1
TGTGCCCTCAGCGGGCAGGATAAGAACACTGAAGCTTTCTTT
CALSGQDKNTEAFF
>TRBD1|TRBV5-1|-|TRBJ2-7
TGCGCCAGCAGCTTCTCAGGGGGACCAAACTCCTACGAGCAGTACTTC
CASSFSGGPNSYEQYF
>-|TRBV14|-|TRBJ2-7
TGTGCCAGCAGCCAAGATCTGTCCTACGAGCAGTACTTC
CASSQDLSYEQYF
>TRBD2|TRBV5-1|-|TRBJ2-5
TGCGCCAGCAGCTTAGAACTAGCGGCTTTTGAGACCCAGTACTTC
CASSLELAAFETQYF
>TRBD1|TRBV27|-|TRBJ1-1
TGTGCCAGCAGTTACTCGACAGGGGCGAACACTGAAGCTTTCTTT
CASSYSTGANTEAFF
>-|TRBV11-2|-|TRBJ1-3
TGTGCCAGCAGCTTAGGACGGACCTCTGGAAACACCATATATTTT
CASSLGRTSGNTIYF
>-|TRBV19|once|TRBJ2-6
TGTGCCAGTAGTATTTCTCTGGGGGCGTCTGGGGCCAACGTCCTGACTTTC
CASSISLGASGANVLTF
>TRBD1|TRBV6-5|-|TRBJ1-1
TGTGCCAGCAGCCTCGGGACAGGGATTGAAGCTTTCTTT
CASSLGTGIEAFF
>-|TRBV5-1|-|TRBJ2-2
TGCGCCAGCAGTCTTGACAGCCACGGGGACACCGGGGAGCTGTTTTTT
CASSLDSHGDTGELFF
>-|TRBV20-1|-|TRBJ1-2
TGCAGTGCTCCCTCGGTGGATGGCTACACCTTC
CSAPSVDGYTF
>-|TRBV10-3|once|TRBJ1-2
TGTGCCCTCCAGAGGGCTAAGAACTATGGCTACACCTTC
CALQRAKNYGYTF
>-|TRBV7-2|-|TRBJ2-5
TGTGCCAGCAGCTTAATCGAGAAGACCCAGTACTTC
CASSLIEKTQYF
>-|TRBV21-1|-|TRBJ1-1
TGTGCCAGCAGCGAGGACATCTTGAACACTGAAGCTTTCTTT
CASSEDILNTEAFF
>TRBD2|TRBV2|-|TRBJ2-1
TGTGCCAGCAGTGACGGGCTAGCGGGGGCCTCTTACAATGAGCAGTTCTTC
CASSDGLAGASYNEQFF
>-|TRBV4-2|-|TRBJ2-1
TGTGCCAGCAGCTTGAGGGACTCGATGTTCTTC
CASSLRDSMFF
>TRBD2|TRBV5-5|-|TRBJ2-1
TGTGCCAGCAGCCCAAAACTAGCGGACACCTACAATGAGCAGTTCTTC
CASSPKLADTYNEQFF
>-|TRBV14|-|TRBJ2-5
TGTGCCAGCAGCCCTCGGTGGGTCACAACGGGGTGGAAGACCCAGTACTTC
CASSPRWVTTGWKTQYF